This is a list of T cell receptor beta chains from one sample in a study of metastatic and nonmetastatic thyroid tumors. MiXCR was used by TCRdb to re-call the PCR reads. The data contain about 6,500 clones, roughly 30% of them singletons. The specimen sequenced was adjacent normal tissue. These TCRs come from a female donor with papillary thyroid cancer or a benign thyroid nodule (not recorded which). Some clones in this sample may be carry-over from other donors' samples. Both conserved end residues are part of each CDR3. The D gene is left open where the match is weak. A clone size is listed for some rows: how often the clone was seen (once, few, many), or a class if it is expanded.

clone_size: medium-sized
d_call: .
v_call: TRBV7-9
j_call: TRBJ1-2
cdr3_aa: CASSLASGQGDYGYTF
cdr3_nt: TGTGCCAGCAGCTTAGCCTCAGGGCAGGGAGACTATGGCTACACCTTC

clone_size: .
d_call: TRBD1
v_call: TRBV10-1
j_call: TRBJ1-1
cdr3_aa: CASSETGATEAFF
cdr3_nt: TGCGCCAGCAGTGAGACAGGGGCGACTGAAGCTTTCTTT

clone_size: .
d_call: .
v_call: TRBV30
j_call: TRBJ1-6
cdr3_aa: CAWSISGQRNSPLHF
cdr3_nt: TGTGCCTGGAGTATCAGCGGACAGAGGAATTCACCCCTCCACTTT

clone_size: medium-sized
d_call: TRBD1
v_call: TRBV19
j_call: TRBJ1-1
cdr3_aa: CASSRMRGQGLNTEAFF
cdr3_nt: TGTGCCAGTAGCCGGATGAGAGGACAGGGGCTGAACACTGAAGCTTTCTTT

clone_size: few
d_call: TRBD1
v_call: TRBV6-1
j_call: TRBJ1-1
cdr3_aa: CASRDPRGRDTEAFF
cdr3_nt: TGTGCCAGCAGGGACCCCAGGGGGCGAGACACTGAAGCTTTCTTT

clone_size: large
d_call: TRBD1
v_call: TRBV27
j_call: TRBJ1-2
cdr3_aa: CASRSGQGHFRGYTF
cdr3_nt: TGTGCCAGCCGTTCTGGACAGGGACATTTTCGGGGCTACACCTTC

clone_size: few
d_call: .
v_call: TRBV12-3/TRBV12-4
j_call: TRBJ1-1
cdr3_aa: CASSLANGHTEAFF
cdr3_nt: TGTGCCAGCAGTTTAGCTAACGGCCACACTGAAGCTTTCTTT

clone_size: .
d_call: TRBD1
v_call: TRBV5-6
j_call: TRBJ1-5
cdr3_aa: CASSWGDRSAPQHF
cdr3_nt: TGTGCTAGCAGCTGGGGGGACAGGTCGGCGCCCCAGCATTTT

clone_size: .
d_call: .
v_call: TRBV5-1
j_call: TRBJ1-2
cdr3_aa: CASGDLGGYTF
cdr3_nt: TGCGCCAGCGGCGACCTTGGCGGCTACACCTTC

clone_size: few
d_call: .
v_call: TRBV6-2/TRBV6-3
j_call: TRBJ1-1
cdr3_aa: CASSYRVNTEAFF
cdr3_nt: TGTGCCAGCAGTTACAGGGTGAACACTGAAGCTTTCTTT

clone_size: .
d_call: .
v_call: TRBV15
j_call: TRBJ1-2
cdr3_aa: CATSKLRGYGYTF
cdr3_nt: TGTGCCACCAGCAAACTGCGTGGCTATGGCTACACCTTC

clone_size: medium-sized
d_call: .
v_call: TRBV24-1
j_call: TRBJ2-2
cdr3_aa: CATSEQSRRTGELFF
cdr3_nt: TGTGCCACCAGTGAGCAAAGCAGACGCACCGGGGAGCTGTTTTTT

clone_size: .
d_call: .
v_call: TRBV6-1
j_call: TRBJ2-7
cdr3_aa: CASSPLSPLYEQYF
cdr3_nt: TGTGCCAGCAGTCCTCTTAGTCCCCTCTACGAGCAGTACTTC

clone_size: .
d_call: .
v_call: TRBV1
j_call: TRBJ1-1
cdr3_aa: CTSSLYRQSWCGEAQATEAFF
cdr3_nt: TGCACCAGCAGTTTATACCGACAGTCGTGGTGTGGAGAGGCTCAGGCCACTGAAGCTTTCTTT

clone_size: .
d_call: .
v_call: TRBV2
j_call: TRBJ2-7
cdr3_aa: CAIQAELHYEQYF
cdr3_nt: TGTGCTATTCAGGCCGAACTACACTACGAGCAGTACTTC

clone_size: once
d_call: .
v_call: TRBV7-9
j_call: TRBJ1-1
cdr3_aa: CASSLPMMSGVFF
cdr3_nt: TGTGCCAGTAGCTTACCAATGATGTCCGGGGTCTTCTTT

clone_size: medium-sized
d_call: .
v_call: TRBV12-5
j_call: TRBJ1-1
cdr3_aa: CASALDSAANTEAFF
cdr3_nt: TGTGCTAGTGCCCTCGACAGCGCCGCGAACACTGAAGCTTTCTTT

clone_size: once
d_call: .
v_call: TRBV11-1
j_call: TRBJ2-5
cdr3_aa: CASSPSGLLQTEYF
cdr3_nt: TGTGCCAGCAGCCCATCAGGGCTTCTGCAGACCGAGTACTTC